This entry lists 5 T cell receptor beta chains sequenced from one sample in a study of T cell repertoires in cytomegalovirus infection. Each CDR3 protein is one row after TCRdb ran MiXCR on the reads. The data show 500,000 to 600,000 distinct CDR3 sequences, about 15% seen once. Sequences were obtained from CD8+ T cells from PBMCs. Every receptor here comes from a human donor in good health (CMV status not recorded). Some clones in this sample may be carry-over from other donors' samples.

This clonotype has more than one count but fewer than ten. The V gene is TRBV27, the J gene TRBJ1-1; D may be TRBD1 (5 bases). Germline V gene lookup returns CDR1 MNHEY and CDR2 SMNVEV (reference sequence). The CDR3 is 12 residues long. Trimming took 6 bases from V and 6 from J, leaving 11 bases between them. CDR3 loop: CASRSQGPEAFF. CDR3 DNA: TGTGCCAGCAGGAGTCAGGGCCCTGAAGCTTTCTTT.

This clonotype showed up many times. The chain couples TRBV7-8 to TRBJ2-1, with D perhaps TRBD2 (5 bases). This CDR3 has 15 amino acids. V gave up 5 bases and J gave up 7 bases, with 18 bases separating them. Germline V gives CDR1 SGHVS, CDR2 FQNEAQ. The CDR3 DNA sequence: TGTGCCAGCAGCCCTGGTCTGGGTTTAGCGAATGAGCAGTTCTTC. The encoded protein is CASSPGLGLANEQFF.

The sample holds many counts of this clonotype. This chain connects TRBV6-5 to TRBJ1-2; no clear D gene. Germline lookup yields CDR1 MNHEY and CDR2 SVGAGI. The CDR3 covers 13 residues. V lost 2 bases, J lost 3 bases, and 7 bases lay in between. CDR3 nucleotides: TGTGCCAGCAGTTACGGACCGGACTATGGCTACACCTTC. Its protein product is CASSYGPDYGYTF.

In regard to this clonotype: Just one base apart from a much larger clone, this may be a read error. The chain uses TRBV5-4 and TRBJ2-3, with 8 bases fitting TRBD2. In germline, CDR1 is SGHNT, CDR2 YYREEE (reference sequence). This CDR3 spans 15 amino acids. The CDR3 spells CASSSPGLETDRQYF. In DNA form, the CDR3 reads TGTGCCAGCAGCTCACCGGGACTAGAAACAGATAGGCAGTATTTT.

In this sample, this clonotype turned up many times. The chain joins TRBV10-3 to TRBJ2-1; 8 bases line up with TRBD2. The CDR3 spans 17 residues. V shed 6 bases and J 5 bases; nucleotides not matched to a gene: 15. From germline, CDR1 is ENHRY and CDR2 SYGVKD. The CDR3 protein is CAISPRTSPSLNNEQFF. In DNA, the CDR3 is TGTGCCATCAGCCCCCGGACTAGCCCAAGTTTAAACAATGAGCAGTTCTTC.